One sample yielded the 14 T cell receptor beta chains listed below, sequenced in a study of blood T cell repertoires in COVID-19. The table came from immunoSEQ multiplex PCR; TCRdb's copy has only in-frame clones and leaves some out. The sample has about 160,000 clones, 77% seen once. Sequences were obtained from peripheral blood. The receptors stem from a man aged 65 to 85 with acute or convalescent COVID-19.

V gene TRBV25-1 combines with J gene TRBJ1-1; D remains ambiguous. Germline CDR1 is MGHDK and CDR2 is SYGVNS. Deletions cut 8 bases from V and 1 base from J, with 14 bases between. This CDR3 has 14 amino acids. The CDR3 reads CASSGVLTNTEAFF. CDR3 nucleotides: TGTGCCAGCTCGGGTGTACTCACGAACACTGAAGCTTTCTTT.

This rearrangement joins TRBV19 to TRBJ1-2; D gene ambiguous. The CDR3 is 12 amino acids. The germline V gene encodes CDR1 LNHDA and CDR2 SQIVND (reference sequence). V shed 1 base and J shed 5 bases, with 5 bases lying between them. The CDR3 region has the DNA TGTGCCAGTAGTATAGCCGAGTATGGCTACACCTTC. It yields the protein CASSIAEYGYTF.

The genes are TRBV7-5 and TRBJ2-7; the table's TRBD1 call for D was not verified on the DNA. TRBV7-5 is a pseudogene locus. The CDR3 covers 13 residues. CDR3 sequence reads: CARDVPGLYEQYF. The CDR3 nucleotides are TGTGCCAGAGATGTCCCAGGGCTCTACGAGCAGTACTTC.

The gene calls are TRBV6-6 and TRBJ2-7; TRBD1 matches 7 bases. There are 14 residues in the CDR3. With 7 bases clipped from V and 0 bases from J, the junction kept 6 bases outside the gene matches. The V gene's germline CDR1 is MNHNY and CDR2 SVGAGI (reference sequence). The chain's CDR3 is CASTGQPGSYEQYF. CDR3 bases: TGTGCCAGCACGGGACAGCCCGGCTCCTACGAGCAGTACTTC.

J is TRBJ1-1 and V is TRBV19, with D tentatively TRBD1 (5 bases). The germline V gene has CDR1 LNHDA and CDR2 SQIVND (reference sequence). Trimming removed 3 bases from V and 0 bases from J, with 11 bases in between. The CDR3 consists of 15 residues. Here the CDR3 reads CASSIGTGVNTEAFF. The CDR3 bases are TGTGCCAGTAGTATTGGGACGGGGGTGAACACTGAAGCTTTCTTT.

The genes are TRBV5-1 and TRBJ1-1, with 8 bases lining up with TRBD1. Per germline, CDR1 SGHRS and CDR2 YFSETQ. The CDR3 length is 16 residues. Unmatched junction bases numbered 10, after V lost 4 bases and J lost 2 bases. The CDR3 nucleotides read TGCGCCAGCAGCATGAGCCAGGGGGCGGCAAACACTGAAGCTTTCTTT. Translation gives CASSMSQGAANTEAFF.

This chain links TRBV7-9 with TRBJ2-1; weak D call: TRBD1 (6 bases). Trimming cost V 5 bases and J 6 bases, with 14 bases left between them. CDR1 SEHNR and CDR2 FQNEAQ come from the germline V gene (reference sequence). The CDR3 is made up of 14 amino acids. The CDR3 DNA follows: TGTGCCAGCAGCCCGACGGCAGGGGCCAATGAGCAGTTCTTC. The encoded protein is CASSPTAGANEQFF.

CDR3 in DNA: TGTGCCAGCACCCCGTCCGGCACTGAAGCTTTCTTT. This encodes CASTPSGTEAFF. V usage is TRBV7-9 and J usage is TRBJ1-1, with no clear D. Trimming pared 7 bases from V and 4 bases from J, leaving 10 bases between. Germline CDR1 reads SEHNR; CDR2 reads FQNEAQ (reference sequence). The CDR3 is 12 amino acids.

The rearrangement uses TRBV10-3 and TRBJ1-1; possibly TRBD1 for D (5 bases). This CDR3 has 14 amino acids. CDR1 is ENHRY, CDR2 SYGVKD, per germline. Trimming removed 2 bases at V and 1 base at J, with 8 bases between. CDR3 protein: CAISERTRNTEAFF. The CDR3, as DNA: TGTGCCATCAGTGAGAGGACAAGGAACACTGAAGCTTTCTTT.

DNA for the CDR3: TGTGCCAGTAGTAGAGGTAGCGGGGACGGGGGTACGCAGTATTTT. Translation gives CASSRGSGDGGTQYF. The rearrangement uses TRBV19 and TRBJ2-3, with 8 bases aligning to TRBD2. The length of the CDR3 is 15 residues. With 4 bases clipped from V and 8 bases from J, the junction kept 11 bases outside the gene matches. CDR1 LNHDA and CDR2 SQIVND come from the germline V gene (reference sequence).

This clone was recorded at least ten times. The chain joins TRBV18 to TRBJ2-1; 9 bases agree with TRBD2. CDR3 length: 16 residues. With 6 bases clipped from V and 0 bases from J, the junction kept 6 bases outside the gene matches. Germline-derived CDR1 and CDR2 are KGHSH and LQKENI. CDR3 nucleotide sequence: TGTGCCAGCTCTCATAGCGGGGGAAGCTCCTACAATGAGCAGTTCTTC. Residues: CASSHSGGSSYNEQFF.

The gene calls are TRBV7-9 and TRBJ1-3; 7 bases fit TRBD1. Per germline, CDR1 SEHNR and CDR2 FQNEAQ (reference sequence). CDR3 length: 15 residues. V shed 5 bases and J 3 bases; nucleotides not matched to a gene: 7. The CDR3 DNA sequence: TGTGCCAGCAGCCCAGGGGGTGGCTTTGGAAACACCATATATTTT. The encoded protein is CASSPGGGFGNTIYF.

The genes are TRBV18 and TRBJ2-7; 7 nucleotides match TRBD1. V lost 3 bases and J lost 0; bases outside the gene matches: 5. Germline values: CDR1 KGHSH, CDR2 LQKENI. This CDR3 is 15 amino acids long. In nucleotides, the CDR3 is TGTGCCAGCTCACCTTCGGCAGGGGGCTCCTACGAGCAGTACTTC. Amino acid sequence: CASSPSAGGSYEQYF.

This chain connects TRBV12-3 or TRBV12-4 to TRBJ1-5, with unresolved D. The CDR3 length is 12 residues. V was pared by 2 bases and J by 6 bases, with 5 bases between. The CDR3 DNA reads TGTGCCAGCAGTTTATTAGCTCAGCCCCAGCATTTT. Amino acid sequence: CASSLLAQPQHF.